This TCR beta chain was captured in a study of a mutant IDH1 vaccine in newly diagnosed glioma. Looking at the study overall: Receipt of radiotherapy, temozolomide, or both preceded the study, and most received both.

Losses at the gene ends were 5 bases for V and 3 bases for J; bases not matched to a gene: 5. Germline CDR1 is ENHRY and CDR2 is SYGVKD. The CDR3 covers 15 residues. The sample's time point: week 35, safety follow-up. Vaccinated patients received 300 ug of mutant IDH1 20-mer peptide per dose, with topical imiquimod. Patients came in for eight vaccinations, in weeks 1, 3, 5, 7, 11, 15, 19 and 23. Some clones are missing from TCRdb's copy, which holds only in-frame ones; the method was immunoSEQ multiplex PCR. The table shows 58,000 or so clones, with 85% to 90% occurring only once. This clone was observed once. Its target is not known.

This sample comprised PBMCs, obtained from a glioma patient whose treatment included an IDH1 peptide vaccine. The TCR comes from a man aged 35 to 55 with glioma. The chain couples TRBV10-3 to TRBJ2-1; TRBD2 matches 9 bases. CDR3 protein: CAISSPTSGYNEQFF. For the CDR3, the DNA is TGTGCCATCAGTTCTCCGACTAGCGGCTACAATGAGCAGTTCTTC.